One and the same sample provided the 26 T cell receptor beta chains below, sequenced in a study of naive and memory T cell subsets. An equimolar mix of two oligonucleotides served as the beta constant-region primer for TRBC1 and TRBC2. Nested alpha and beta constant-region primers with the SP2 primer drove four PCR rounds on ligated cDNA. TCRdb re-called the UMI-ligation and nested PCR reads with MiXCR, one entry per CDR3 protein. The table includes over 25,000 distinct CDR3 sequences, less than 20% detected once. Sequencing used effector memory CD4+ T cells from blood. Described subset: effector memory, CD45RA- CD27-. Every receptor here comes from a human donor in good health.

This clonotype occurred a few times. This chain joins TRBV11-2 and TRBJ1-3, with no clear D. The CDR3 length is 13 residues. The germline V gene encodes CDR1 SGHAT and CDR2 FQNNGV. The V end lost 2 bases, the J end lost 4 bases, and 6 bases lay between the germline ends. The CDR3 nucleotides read TGTGCCAGCAGCTTAAGTAGAGGAAACACCATATATTTT. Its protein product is CASSLSRGNTIYF. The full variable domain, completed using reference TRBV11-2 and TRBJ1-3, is EAGVAQSPRYKIIEKRQSVAFWCNPISGHATLYWYQQILGQGPKLLIQFQNNGVVDDSQLPKDRFSAERLKGVDSTLKIQPAKLEDSAVYLCASSLSRGNTIYFGEGSWLTVV.

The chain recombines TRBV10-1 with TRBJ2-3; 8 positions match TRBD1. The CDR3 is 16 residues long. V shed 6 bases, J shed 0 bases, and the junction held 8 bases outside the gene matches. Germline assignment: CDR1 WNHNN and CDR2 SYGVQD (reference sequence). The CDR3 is CASSEGQGVSTDTQYF. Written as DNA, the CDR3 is TGCGCCAGCAGCGAAGGACAGGGAGTTAGCACAGATACGCAGTATTTT.

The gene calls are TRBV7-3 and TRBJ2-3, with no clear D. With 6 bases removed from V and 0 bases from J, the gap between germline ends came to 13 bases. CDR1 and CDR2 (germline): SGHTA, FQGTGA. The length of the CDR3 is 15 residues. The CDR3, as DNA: TGTGCCAGCAGGATAAGACCCTCTAGCACAGATACGCAGTATTTT. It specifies CASRIRPSSTDTQYF.

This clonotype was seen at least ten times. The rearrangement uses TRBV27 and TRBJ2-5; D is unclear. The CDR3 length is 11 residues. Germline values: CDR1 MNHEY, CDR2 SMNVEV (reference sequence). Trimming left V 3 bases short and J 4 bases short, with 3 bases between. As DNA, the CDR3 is TGTGCCAGCAGTTTCCCAGAGACCCAGTACTTC. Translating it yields CASSFPETQYF.

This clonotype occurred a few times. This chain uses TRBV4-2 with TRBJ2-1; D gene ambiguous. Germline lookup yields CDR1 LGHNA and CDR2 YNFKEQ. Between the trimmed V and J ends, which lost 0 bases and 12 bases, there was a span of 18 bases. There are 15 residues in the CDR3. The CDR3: CASSQDSATTRTQFF. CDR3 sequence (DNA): TGTGCCAGCAGCCAAGATAGTGCCACGACGCGGACGCAGTTCTTC.

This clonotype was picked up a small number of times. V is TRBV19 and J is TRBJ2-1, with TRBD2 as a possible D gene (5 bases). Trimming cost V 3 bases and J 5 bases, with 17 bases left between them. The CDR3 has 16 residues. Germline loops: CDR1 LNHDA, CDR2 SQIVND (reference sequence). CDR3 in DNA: TGTGCCAGTAGTATCTATGTGGGAGCAAGGCACAATGAGCAGTTCTTC. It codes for CASSIYVGARHNEQFF.

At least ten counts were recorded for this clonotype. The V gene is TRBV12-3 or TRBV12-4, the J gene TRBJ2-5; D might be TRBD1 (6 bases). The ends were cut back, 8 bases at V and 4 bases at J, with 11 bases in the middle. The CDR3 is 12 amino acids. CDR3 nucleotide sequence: TGTGCCAGCGGCACAGGGTCAGAGACCCAGTACTTC. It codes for CASGTGSETQYF.

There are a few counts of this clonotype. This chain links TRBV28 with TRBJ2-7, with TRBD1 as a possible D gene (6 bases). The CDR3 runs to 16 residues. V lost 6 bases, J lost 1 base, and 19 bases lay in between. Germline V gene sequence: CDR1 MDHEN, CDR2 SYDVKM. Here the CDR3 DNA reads TGTGCCAGCAGCCAAACAGGGTCTCGGTCATCCTACGAGCAGTACTTC. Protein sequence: CASSQTGSRSSYEQYF. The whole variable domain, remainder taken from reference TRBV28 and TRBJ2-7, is DVKVTQSSRYLVKRTGEKVFLECVQDMDHENMFWYRQDPGLGLRLIYFSYDVKMKEKGDIPEGYSVSREKKERFSLILESASTNQTSMYLCASSQTGSRSSYEQYFGPGTRLTVT.

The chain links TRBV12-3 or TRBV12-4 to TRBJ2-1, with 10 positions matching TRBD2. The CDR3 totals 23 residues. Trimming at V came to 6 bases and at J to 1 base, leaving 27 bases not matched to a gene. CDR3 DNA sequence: TGTGCCAGCAGCCTTCGGAGGTGGGATGTGTCTAGCGGGAGACCCACGTCCTACAATGAGCAGTTCTTC. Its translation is CASSLRRWDVSSGRPTSYNEQFF.

CDR3 protein: CRVGDRVNYNEQFF. The CDR3 coding sequence is TGCAGAGTGGGAGACAGGGTGAACTACAATGAGCAGTTCTTC. J is TRBJ2-1 and V is TRBV29-1, with TRBD1 matching 7 bases. Germline V gives CDR1 SQVTM, CDR2 ANQGSEA. The CDR3 runs to 14 residues.

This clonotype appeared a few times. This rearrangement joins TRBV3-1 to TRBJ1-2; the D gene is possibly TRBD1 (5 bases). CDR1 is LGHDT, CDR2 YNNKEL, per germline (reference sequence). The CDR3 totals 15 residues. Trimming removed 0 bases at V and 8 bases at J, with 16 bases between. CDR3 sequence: CASSQEGVLTGGYTF. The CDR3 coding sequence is TGTGCCAGCAGCCAAGAGGGGGTACTAACGGGGGGCTACACCTTC.

The CDR3 here is CAWRRGRLGSEAFF. The CDR3 DNA sequence: TGTGCCTGGAGGAGGGGACGCCTGGGGTCTGAAGCTTTCTTT. The gene calls are TRBV30 and TRBJ1-1; D is perhaps TRBD1 (5 bases). The CDR3 has 14 residues. Germline V CDR1 and CDR2: GTSNPN, SVGIG (reference sequence). The V and J ends lost 3 bases and 6 bases respectively, with 17 bases between them. The full variable domain, with the rest looked up from reference TRBV30 and TRBJ1-1, is SQTIHQWPATLVQPVGSPLSLECTVEGTSNPNLYWYRQAAGRGLQLLFYSVGIGQISSEVPQNLSASRPQDRQFILSSKKLLLSDSGFYLCAWRRGRLGSEAFFGQGTRLTVV.

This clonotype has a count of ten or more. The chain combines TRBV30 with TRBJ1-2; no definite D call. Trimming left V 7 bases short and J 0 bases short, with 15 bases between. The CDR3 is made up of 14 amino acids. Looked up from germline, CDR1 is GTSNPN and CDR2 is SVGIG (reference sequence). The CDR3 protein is CASERRFTNYGYTF. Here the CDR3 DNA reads TGTGCCTCGGAACGGAGATTTACTAACTATGGCTACACCTTC.

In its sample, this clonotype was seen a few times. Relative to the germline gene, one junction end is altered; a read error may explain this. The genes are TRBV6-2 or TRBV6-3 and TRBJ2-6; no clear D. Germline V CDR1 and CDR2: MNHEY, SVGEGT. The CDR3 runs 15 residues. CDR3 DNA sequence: TGTGCCAGCAGCCGAGACTTTTCTGGGACCAACGTCCTGACTTTC. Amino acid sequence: CASSRDFSGTNVLTF.

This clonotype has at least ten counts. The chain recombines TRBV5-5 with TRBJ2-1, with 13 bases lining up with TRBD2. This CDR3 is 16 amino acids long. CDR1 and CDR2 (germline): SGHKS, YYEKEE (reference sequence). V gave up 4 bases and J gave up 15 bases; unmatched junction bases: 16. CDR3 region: CASSPSTSGRAMSLFF. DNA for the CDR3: TGTGCCAGCAGCCCCAGCACTAGCGGGAGGGCCATGAGCCTGTTCTTC.

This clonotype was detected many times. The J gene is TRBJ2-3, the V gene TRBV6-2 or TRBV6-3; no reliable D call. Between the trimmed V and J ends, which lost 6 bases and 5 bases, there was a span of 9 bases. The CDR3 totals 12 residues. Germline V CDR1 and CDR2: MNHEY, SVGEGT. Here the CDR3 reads CASSPTEDTQYF. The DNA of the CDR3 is TGTGCCAGCAGCCCAACCGAAGATACGCAGTATTTT.

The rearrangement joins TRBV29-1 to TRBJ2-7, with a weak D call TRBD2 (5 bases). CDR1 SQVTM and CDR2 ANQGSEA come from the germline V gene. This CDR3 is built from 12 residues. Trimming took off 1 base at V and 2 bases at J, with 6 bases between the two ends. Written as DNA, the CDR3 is TGCAGCGTTGAAGGGGAGACCTACGAGCAGTACTTC. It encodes CSVEGETYEQYF.

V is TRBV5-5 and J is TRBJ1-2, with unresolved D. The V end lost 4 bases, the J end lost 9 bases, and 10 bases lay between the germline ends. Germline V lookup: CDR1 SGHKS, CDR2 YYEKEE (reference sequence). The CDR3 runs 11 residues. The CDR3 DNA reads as TGTGCCAGCAGCATAGGTCAGCGCTACACCTTC. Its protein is CASSIGQRYTF.

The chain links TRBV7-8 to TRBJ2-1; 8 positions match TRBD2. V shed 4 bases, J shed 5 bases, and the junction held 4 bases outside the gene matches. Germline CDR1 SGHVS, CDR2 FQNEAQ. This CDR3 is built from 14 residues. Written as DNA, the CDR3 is TGTGCCAGCAGCTCGGGGGGGGTTAACAATGAGCAGTTCTTC. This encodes CASSSGGVNNEQFF. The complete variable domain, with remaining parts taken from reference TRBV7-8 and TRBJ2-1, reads GAGVSQSPRYKVAKRGQDVALRCDPISGHVSLFWYQQALGQGPEFLTYFQNEAQLDKSGLPSDRFFAERPEGSVSTLKIQRTQQEDSAVYLCASSSGGVNNEQFFGPGTRLTVL.

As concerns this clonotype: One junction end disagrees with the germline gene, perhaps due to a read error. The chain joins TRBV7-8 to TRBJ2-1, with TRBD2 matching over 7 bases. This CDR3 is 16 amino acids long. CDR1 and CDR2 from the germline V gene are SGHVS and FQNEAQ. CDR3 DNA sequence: TGTGCCAGCAGCTTAAAGACTAGCCGCTCCTACAATGAGCAGTTCTTT. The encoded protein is CASSLKTSRSYNEQFF.

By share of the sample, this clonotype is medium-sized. This CDR3 is CSVVQGGTDTQYF. The DNA for the CDR3 is TGCAGCGTTGTGCAGGGCGGCACAGATACGCAGTATTTT. V is TRBV29-1 and J is TRBJ2-3; perhaps TRBD1 as D (5 bases). V was shortened by 4 bases and J by 1 base, with 9 bases between the two germline ends. Germline V CDR1 and CDR2: SQVTM, ANQGSEA. The CDR3 is 13 amino acids.

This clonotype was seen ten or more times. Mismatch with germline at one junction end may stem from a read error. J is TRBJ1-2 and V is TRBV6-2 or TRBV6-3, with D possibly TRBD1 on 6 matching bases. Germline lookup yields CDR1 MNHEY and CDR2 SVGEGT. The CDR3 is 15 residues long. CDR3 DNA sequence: TGTGCCAGCACTTACGGGGGCAGGGGCTACTATGGCTACACCTTC. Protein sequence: CASTYGGRGYYGYTF.

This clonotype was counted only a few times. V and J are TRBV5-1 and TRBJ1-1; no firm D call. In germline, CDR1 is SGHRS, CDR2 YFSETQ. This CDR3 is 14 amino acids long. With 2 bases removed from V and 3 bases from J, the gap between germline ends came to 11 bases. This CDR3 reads CASSLPGGDTEAFF. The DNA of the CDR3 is TGCGCCAGCAGCTTACCAGGTGGGGACACTGAAGCTTTCTTT.

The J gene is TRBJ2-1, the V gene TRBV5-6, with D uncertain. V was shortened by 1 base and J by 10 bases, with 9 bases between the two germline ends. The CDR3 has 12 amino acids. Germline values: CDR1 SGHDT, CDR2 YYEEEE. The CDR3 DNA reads TGTGCCAGCAGCTTGTATATGGAGGAGCAGTTCTTC. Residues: CASSLYMEEQFF. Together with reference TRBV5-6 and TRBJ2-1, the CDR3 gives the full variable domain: DAGVTQSPTHLIKTRGQQVTLRCSPKSGHDTVSWYQQALGQGPQFIFQYYEEEERQRGNFPDRFSGHQFPNYSSELNVNALLLGDSALYLCASSLYMEEQFFGPGTRLTVL.

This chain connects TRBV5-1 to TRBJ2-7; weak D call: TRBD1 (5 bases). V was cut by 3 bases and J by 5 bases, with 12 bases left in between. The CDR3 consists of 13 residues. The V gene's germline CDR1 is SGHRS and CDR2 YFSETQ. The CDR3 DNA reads TGCGCCAGCAGCTCCCTTGTAGGGGACGAGCAGTACTTC. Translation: CASSSLVGDEQYF.

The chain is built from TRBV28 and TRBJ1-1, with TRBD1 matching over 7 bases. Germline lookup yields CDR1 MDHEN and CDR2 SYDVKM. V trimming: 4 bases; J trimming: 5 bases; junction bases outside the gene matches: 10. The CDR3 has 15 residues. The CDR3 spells CASSYLGTGVTEAFF. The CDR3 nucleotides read TGTGCCAGCAGTTACCTAGGTACAGGGGTGACTGAAGCTTTCTTT.